This TCR beta chain was captured in a study of blood T cell repertoires in COVID-19. Clones were sequenced by immunoSEQ multiplex PCR, and TCRdb holds only the in-frame ones, with some missing. The table records 250,000 to 300,000 clones, roughly four fifths of them present only once. The germline CDR1 and CDR2 sequences are SGHAT and FQNNGV. CDR3 length equals 12 residues. Trimming shortened V by 5 bases and J by 1 base, and 5 bases separated the two germline ends. The chain couples TRBV11-2 to TRBJ2-5, with D uncertain. Material: PBMCs or T cells enriched from blood (not recorded which). The sequence derives from a man aged 40-49 years who had been exposed to COVID-19. CDR3 bases: TGTGCCAGCAGCAGGAGCCAAGAGACCCAGTACTTC. This sequence encodes CASSRSQETQYF. Filled out from reference TRBV11-2 and TRBJ2-5, the complete variable domain reads EAGVAQSPRYKIIEKRQSVAFWCNPISGHATLYWYQQILGQGPKLLIQFQNNGVVDDSQLPKDRFSAERLKGVDSTLKIQPAKLEDSAVYLCASSRSQETQYFGPGTRLLVL.